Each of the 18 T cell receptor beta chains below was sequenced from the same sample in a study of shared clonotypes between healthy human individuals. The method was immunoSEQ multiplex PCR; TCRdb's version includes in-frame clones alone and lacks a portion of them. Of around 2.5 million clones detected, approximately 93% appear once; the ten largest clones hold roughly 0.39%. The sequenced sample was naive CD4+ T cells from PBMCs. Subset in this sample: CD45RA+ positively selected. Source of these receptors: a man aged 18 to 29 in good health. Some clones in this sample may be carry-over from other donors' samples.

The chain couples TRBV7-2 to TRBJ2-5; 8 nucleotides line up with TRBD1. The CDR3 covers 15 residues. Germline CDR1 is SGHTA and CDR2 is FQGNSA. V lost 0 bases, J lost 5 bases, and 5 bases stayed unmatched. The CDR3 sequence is CASSLAGQVMETQYF. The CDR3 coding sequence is TGTGCCAGCAGCTTAGCGGGACAGGTCATGGAGACCCAGTACTTC.

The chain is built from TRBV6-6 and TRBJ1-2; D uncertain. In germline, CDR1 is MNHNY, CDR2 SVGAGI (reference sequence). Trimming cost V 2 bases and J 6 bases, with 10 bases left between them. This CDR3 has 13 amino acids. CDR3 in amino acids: CASSYTSEDGYTF. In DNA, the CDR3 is TGTGCCAGCAGTTACACGTCGGAGGATGGCTACACCTTC.

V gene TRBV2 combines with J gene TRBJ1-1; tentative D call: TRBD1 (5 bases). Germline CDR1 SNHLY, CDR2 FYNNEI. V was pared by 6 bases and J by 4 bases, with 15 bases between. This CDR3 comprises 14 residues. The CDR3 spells CASSGTPGSTEAFF. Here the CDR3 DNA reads TGTGCCAGCAGCGGGACTCCAGGGAGCACTGAAGCTTTCTTT.

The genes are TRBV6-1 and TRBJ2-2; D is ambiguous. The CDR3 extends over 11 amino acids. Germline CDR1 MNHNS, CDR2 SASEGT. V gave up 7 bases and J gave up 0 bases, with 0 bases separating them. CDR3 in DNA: TGTGCCAGCACGAACACCGGGGAGCTGTTTTTT. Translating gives CASTNTGELFF.

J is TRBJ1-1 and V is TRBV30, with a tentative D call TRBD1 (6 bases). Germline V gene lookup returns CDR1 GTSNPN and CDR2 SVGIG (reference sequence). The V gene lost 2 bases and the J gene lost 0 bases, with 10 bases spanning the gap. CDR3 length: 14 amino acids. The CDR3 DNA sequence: TGTGCCTGGAGTCCAACAGGGTTGAACACTGAAGCTTTCTTT. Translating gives CAWSPTGLNTEAFF.

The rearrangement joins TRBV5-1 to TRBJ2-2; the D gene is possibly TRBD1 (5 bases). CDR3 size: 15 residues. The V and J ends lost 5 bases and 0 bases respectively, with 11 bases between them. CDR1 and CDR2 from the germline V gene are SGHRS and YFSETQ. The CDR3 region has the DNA TGCGCCAGCAGTTCAGGGTCCCCGAACACCGGGGAGCTGTTTTTT. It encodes CASSSGSPNTGELFF. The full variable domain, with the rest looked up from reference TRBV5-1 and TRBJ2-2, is KAGVTQTPRYLIKTRGQQVTLSCSPISGHRSVSWYQQTPGQGLQFLFEYFSETQRNKGNFPGRFSGRQFSNSRSEMNVSTLELGDSALYLCASSSGSPNTGELFFGEGSRLTVL.

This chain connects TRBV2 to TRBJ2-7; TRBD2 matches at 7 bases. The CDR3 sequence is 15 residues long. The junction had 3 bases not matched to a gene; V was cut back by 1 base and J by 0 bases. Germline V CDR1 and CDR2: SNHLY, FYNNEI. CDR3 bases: TGTGCCAGCAGTGAAGATCAGCGGGGCTCCTACGAGCAGTACTTC. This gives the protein CASSEDQRGSYEQYF.

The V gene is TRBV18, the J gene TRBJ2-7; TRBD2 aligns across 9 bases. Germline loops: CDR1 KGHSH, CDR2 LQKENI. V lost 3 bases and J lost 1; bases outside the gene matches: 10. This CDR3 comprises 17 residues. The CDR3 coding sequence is TGTGCCAGCTCACCTGTCATTGGCGGGAGGGCGTCCTACGAGCAGTACTTC. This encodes CASSPVIGGRASYEQYF.

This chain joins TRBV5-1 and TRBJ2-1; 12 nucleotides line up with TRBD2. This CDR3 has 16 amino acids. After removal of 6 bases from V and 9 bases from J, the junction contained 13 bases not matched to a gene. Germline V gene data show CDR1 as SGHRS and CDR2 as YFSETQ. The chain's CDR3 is CASTQLAGGPPGEQFF. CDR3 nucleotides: TGCGCCAGCACCCAGCTAGCGGGAGGGCCCCCCGGTGAGCAGTTCTTC. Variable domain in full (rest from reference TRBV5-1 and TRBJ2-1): KAGVTQTPRYLIKTRGQQVTLSCSPISGHRSVSWYQQTPGQGLQFLFEYFSETQRNKGNFPGRFSGRQFSNSRSEMNVSTLELGDSALYLCASTQLAGGPPGEQFFGPGTRLTVL.

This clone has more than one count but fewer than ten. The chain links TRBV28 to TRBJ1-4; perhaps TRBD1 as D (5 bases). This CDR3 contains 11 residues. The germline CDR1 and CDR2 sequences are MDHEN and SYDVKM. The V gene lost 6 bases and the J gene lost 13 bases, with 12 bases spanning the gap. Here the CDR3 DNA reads TGTGCCAGCAGGGGGTGGGACGGACTGTTTTTT. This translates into CASRGWDGLFF.

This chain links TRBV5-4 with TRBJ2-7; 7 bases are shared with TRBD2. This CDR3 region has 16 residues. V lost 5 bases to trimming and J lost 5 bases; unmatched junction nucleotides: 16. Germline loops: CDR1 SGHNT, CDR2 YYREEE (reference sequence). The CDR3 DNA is TGTGCCAGCAGGCCTTTTCCACTAGCGACACGGGACGAGCAGTACTTC. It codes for CASRPFPLATRDEQYF.

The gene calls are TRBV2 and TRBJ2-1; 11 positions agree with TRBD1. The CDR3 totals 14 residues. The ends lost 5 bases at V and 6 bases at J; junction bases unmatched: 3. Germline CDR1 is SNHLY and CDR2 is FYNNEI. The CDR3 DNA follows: TGTGCCAGCAGTTCGGGACAGGGGGGCAATGAGCAGTTCTTC. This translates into CASSSGQGGNEQFF.

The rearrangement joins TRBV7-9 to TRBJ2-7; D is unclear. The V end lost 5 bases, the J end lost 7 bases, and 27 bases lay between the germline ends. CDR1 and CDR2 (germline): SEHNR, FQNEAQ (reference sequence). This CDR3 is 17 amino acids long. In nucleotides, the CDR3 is TGTGCCAGCAGCCTAAGTTTAGCTCTCCCGGGTTTTAAGGAGCAGTACTTC. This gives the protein CASSLSLALPGFKEQYF. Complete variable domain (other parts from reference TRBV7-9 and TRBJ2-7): DTGVSQNPRHKITKRGQNVTFRCDPISEHNRLYWYRQTLGQGPEFLTYFQNEAQLEKSRLLSDRFSAERPKGSFSTLEIQRTEQGDSAMYLCASSLSLALPGFKEQYFGPGTRLTVT.

CDR3 nucleotide sequence: TGTGCCTGGAGTGTAGGTGGGGCAGGTTACGAGCAGTACTTC. Translated: CAWSVGGAGYEQYF. The gene calls are TRBV30 and TRBJ2-7; weak D call: TRBD1 (5 bases). This CDR3 region has 14 residues. Deletions cut 0 bases from V and 4 bases from J, with 13 bases between. Germline CDR1 GTSNPN, CDR2 SVGIG (reference sequence).

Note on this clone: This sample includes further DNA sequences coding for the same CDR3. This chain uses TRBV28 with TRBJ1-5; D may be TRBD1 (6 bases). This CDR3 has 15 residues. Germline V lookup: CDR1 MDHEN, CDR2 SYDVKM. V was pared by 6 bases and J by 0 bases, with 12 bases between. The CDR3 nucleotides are TGTGCCAGCAGCTTTACAGGGAGTAGCAATCAGCCCCAGCATTTT. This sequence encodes CASSFTGSSNQPQHF.

The CDR3 DNA is TGCAGTGGCAGGACTAACTATGGCTACACCTTC. This encodes CSGRTNYGYTF. The J gene is TRBJ1-2, the V gene TRBV20-1; D call uncertain. Deletions cut 7 bases from V and 0 bases from J, with 6 bases between. CDR1 is DFQATT and CDR2 is SNEGSKA in the germline V gene (reference sequence). This CDR3 region has 11 residues.

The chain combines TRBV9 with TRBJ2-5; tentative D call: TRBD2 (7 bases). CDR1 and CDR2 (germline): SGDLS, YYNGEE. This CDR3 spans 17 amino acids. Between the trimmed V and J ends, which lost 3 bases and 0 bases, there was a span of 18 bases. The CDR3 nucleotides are TGTGCCAGCAGCGGCCGGGGGGCTAGCGGATACCAAGAGACCCAGTACTTC. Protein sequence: CASSGRGASGYQETQYF. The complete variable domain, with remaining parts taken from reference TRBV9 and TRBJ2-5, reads DSGVTQTPKHLITATGQRVTLRCSPRSGDLSVYWYQQSLDQGLQFLIQYYNGEERAKGNILERFSAQQFPDLHSELNLSSLELGDSALYFCASSGRGASGYQETQYFGPGTRLLVL.

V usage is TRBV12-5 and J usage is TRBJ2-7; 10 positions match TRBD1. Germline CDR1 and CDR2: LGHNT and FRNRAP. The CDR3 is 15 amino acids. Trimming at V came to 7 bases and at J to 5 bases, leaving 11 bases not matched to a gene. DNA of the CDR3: TGTGCTAGTGCCCTCGGACAGGGGGAAAAGAACGAGCAGTACTTC. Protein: CASALGQGEKNEQYF.